A single sample gave rise to the 15 T cell receptor beta chains below, sequenced in a study of CD8 T cells in ankylosing spondylitis. TCRdb processed the 5' RACE reads anew with MiXCR; each CDR3 protein has one entry. The table records hundreds of thousands of distinct CDR3 sequences, about 12% of them present only once. These receptors have no known antigen. Overall study findings and caveats: About 8 highly homologous variants made up a TCR beta motif that seemed to typify ankylosing spondylitis blood.

Sequencing was carried out using blood, either unsorted or a sorted T cell fraction (not recorded which). These receptor sequences come from a male donor with ankylosing spondylitis.

V and J are TRBV10-3 and TRBJ2-7; 8 positions match TRBD2. This CDR3 is 15 amino acids long. Germline values: CDR1 ENHRY, CDR2 SYGVKD. After removal of 2 bases from V and 5 bases from J, the junction contained 8 bases not matched to a gene. CDR3 sequence (DNA): TGTGCCATCAGTGAGGCAGGGGCGGGAGGAAACGAGCAGTACGTC. Translation: CAISEAGAGGNEQYV.

CDR3 sequence: CASGIRGTNEKLFF. CDR3 in DNA: TGTGCTAGTGGTATCCGGGGGACTAATGAAAAACTGTTTTTT. V gene TRBV12-5 combines with J gene TRBJ1-4; D is perhaps TRBD1 (5 bases). This CDR3 contains 14 residues. Germline CDR1 and CDR2: LGHNT and FRNRAP. Trimming removed 5 bases from V and 2 bases from J, with 9 bases in between.

This clonotype has ten or more counts. J is TRBJ2-7 and V is TRBV20-1, with D possibly being TRBD1 (6 bases). The CDR3 loop spans 13 amino acids. The V end was cut by 6 bases, the J end by 7 bases, with 19 bases between. Germline V gene data show CDR1 as DFQATT and CDR2 as SNEGSKA (reference sequence). CDR3 sequence: CSADRDTGGEQYF. In DNA, the CDR3 is TGCAGTGCCGACCGGGACACTGGTGGGGAGCAGTACTTC.

The CDR3 region has the DNA TGTGCCAGCAAACGGGCCTCGGCCACAGATACGCAGTATTTT. This codes for CASKRASATDTQYF. The chain has TRBV12-3 or TRBV12-4 and TRBJ2-3, with D uncertain. The V gene lost 7 bases and the J gene lost 2 bases, with 13 bases spanning the gap. This CDR3 is built from 14 residues.

The sample holds a few counts of this clonotype. This sequence joins TRBV20-1 and TRBJ1-2; D unresolved. Germline CDR1 DFQATT, CDR2 SNEGSKA (reference sequence). CDR3 length equals 12 residues. Trimming stripped 4 bases from V and 7 bases from J, with 13 bases between. The CDR3 spells CSANPGRGGYTF. The CDR3 region has the DNA TGCAGTGCTAATCCTGGTCGTGGTGGCTACACCTTC.

CDR3 amino acids: CASSRGTTYGYTF. The DNA for the CDR3 is TGCGCCAGCAGCCGCGGGACTACTTATGGCTACACCTTC. J is TRBJ1-2 and V is TRBV4-1; TRBD1 is a possible D gene (5 bases). Germline V lookup: CDR1 MGHRA, CDR2 YSYEKL. The length of the CDR3 is 13 residues. Trimming took off 4 bases at V and 5 bases at J, with 11 bases between the two ends.

This rearrangement joins TRBV12-3 or TRBV12-4 to TRBJ2-3; the D gene could be TRBD1 or TRBD2 (5 bases each). This CDR3 has 16 residues. Trimming cost V 7 bases and J 2 bases, with 19 bases left between them. The DNA for the CDR3 is TGTGCCAGCACCTTTCCGACGGGGCGAATCACAGATACGCAGTATTTT. Its protein is CASTFPTGRITDTQYF.

This clonotype was seen a few times. The V and J genes are TRBV3-1 and TRBJ2-7; D is unclear. Germline CDR1 and CDR2: LGHDT and YNNKEL (reference sequence). This CDR3 has 14 amino acids. The V and J ends lost 0 bases and 3 bases respectively, with 9 bases between them. This CDR3 is CASSQDLNSYEQYF. In DNA, the CDR3 is TGTGCCAGCAGCCAAGATTTAAACAGCTACGAGCAGTACTTC.

This clonotype was seen many times. V usage is TRBV14 and J usage is TRBJ2-2; D uncertain. Germline CDR1 is SGHDN and CDR2 is FVKESK. The CDR3 loop spans 15 amino acids. Trimming took off 4 bases at V and 0 bases at J, with 9 bases between the two ends. CDR3 sequence: CASSRGRSNTGELFF. The CDR3 DNA reads TGTGCCAGCAGCCGTGGGCGTTCGAACACCGGGGAGCTGTTTTTT.

J is TRBJ2-7 and V is TRBV6-1, with unresolved D. Germline-derived CDR1 and CDR2 are MNHNS and SASEGT. The CDR3 runs 13 residues. Trimming left V 0 bases short and J 4 bases short, with 7 bases between. Here the CDR3 reads CASSEATVYEQYF. In DNA, the CDR3 is TGTGCCAGCAGTGAAGCAACCGTTTACGAGCAGTACTTC.

This clonotype was seen only a few times. This chain joins TRBV4-2 and TRBJ2-7; 8 nucleotides agree with TRBD1. The germline CDR1 and CDR2 sequences are LGHNA and YNFKEQ. V lost 2 bases and J lost 5; bases outside the gene matches: 5. This CDR3 region has 14 residues. The CDR3 reads CASSQQSGGDEQYF. The CDR3 region has the DNA TGTGCCAGCAGCCAACAATCAGGGGGCGACGAGCAGTACTTC.

The rearrangement joins TRBV29-1 to TRBJ2-2; 11 bases fit TRBD1. There are 16 residues in the CDR3. Per germline, CDR1 SQVTM and CDR2 ANQGSEA. Unmatched junction bases numbered 11, after V lost 5 bases and J lost 6 bases. CDR3 amino acids: CSVTRGQGVTSGELFF. The CDR3, as DNA: TGCAGCGTTACCCGGGGACAGGGGGTTACGTCCGGGGAGCTGTTTTTT.

This chain links TRBV11-1 with TRBJ2-1; D ambiguous. The CDR3 is 16 residues long. Germline CDR1 reads SGHAT; CDR2 reads FQDESV (reference sequence). Trimming took 5 bases from V and 10 from J, leaving 24 bases between them. The DNA for the CDR3 is TGTGCCAGCAGCAAGCCCCGGGTCGGAGTTACAATCGAGCAGTTCTTC. Translating it yields CASSKPRVGVTIEQFF.

This clonotype has just a few counts. The CDR3 nucleotides read TGTGCCAGCAGTTCCCTGGGGGGAACTGAAGCTTTCTTT. Encoded protein: CASSSLGGTEAFF. The genes are TRBV7-2 and TRBJ1-1, with D tentatively TRBD1 (5 bases). This CDR3 is built from 13 residues. Germline CDR1 reads SGHTA; CDR2 reads FQGNSA. V gave up 6 bases and J gave up 5 bases, with 13 bases separating them. The variable domain in full, with the rest retrieved from reference TRBV7-2 and TRBJ1-1, is GAGVSQSPSNKVTEKGKDVELRCDPISGHTALYWYRQSLGQGLEFLIYFQGNSAPDKSGLPSDRFSAERTGGSVSTLTIQRTQQEDSAVYLCASSSLGGTEAFFGQGTRLTVV.

The rearrangement uses TRBV20-1 and TRBJ2-2; TRBD2 matches at 12 bases. Germline lookup yields CDR1 DFQATT and CDR2 SNEGSKA (reference sequence). Trimming took 6 bases from V and 8 from J; bases not matched to a gene: 10. This CDR3 is built from 15 residues. For the CDR3, the DNA is TGCAGTGCCAGGAGACTAGCGGGAGTGCAGGGGGAGCTGTTTTTT. This translates into CSARRLAGVQGELFF.